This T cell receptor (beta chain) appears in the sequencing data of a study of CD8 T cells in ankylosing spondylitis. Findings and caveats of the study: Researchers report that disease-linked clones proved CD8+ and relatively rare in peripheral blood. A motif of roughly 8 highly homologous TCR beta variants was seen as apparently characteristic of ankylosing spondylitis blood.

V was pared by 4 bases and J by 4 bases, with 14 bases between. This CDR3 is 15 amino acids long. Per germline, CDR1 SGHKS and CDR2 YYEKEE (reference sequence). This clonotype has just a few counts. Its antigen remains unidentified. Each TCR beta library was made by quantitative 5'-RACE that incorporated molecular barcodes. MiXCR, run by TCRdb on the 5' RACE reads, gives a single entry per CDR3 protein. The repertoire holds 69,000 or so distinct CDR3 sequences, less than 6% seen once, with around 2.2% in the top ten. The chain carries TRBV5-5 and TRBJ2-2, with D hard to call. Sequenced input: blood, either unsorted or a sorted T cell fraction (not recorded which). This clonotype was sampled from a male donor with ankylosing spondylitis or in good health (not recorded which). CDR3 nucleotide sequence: TGTGCCAGCAGCATTGGTTTGATTGGCACCGGGGAGCTGTTTTTT. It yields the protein CASSIGLIGTGELFF.